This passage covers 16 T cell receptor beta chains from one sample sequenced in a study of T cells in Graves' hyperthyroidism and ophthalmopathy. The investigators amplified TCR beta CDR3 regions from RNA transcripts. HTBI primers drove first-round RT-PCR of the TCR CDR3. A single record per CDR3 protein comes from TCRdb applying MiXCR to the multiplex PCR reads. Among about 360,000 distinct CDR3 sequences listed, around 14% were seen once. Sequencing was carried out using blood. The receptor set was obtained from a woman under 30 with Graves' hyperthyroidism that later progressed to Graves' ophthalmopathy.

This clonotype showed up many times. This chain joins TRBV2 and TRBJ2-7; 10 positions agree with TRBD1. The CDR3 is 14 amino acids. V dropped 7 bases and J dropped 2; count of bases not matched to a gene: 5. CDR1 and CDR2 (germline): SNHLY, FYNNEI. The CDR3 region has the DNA TGTGCCAGCATGCCCGGGACAGGGGCCTACGAGCAGTACTTC. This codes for CASMPGTGAYEQYF.

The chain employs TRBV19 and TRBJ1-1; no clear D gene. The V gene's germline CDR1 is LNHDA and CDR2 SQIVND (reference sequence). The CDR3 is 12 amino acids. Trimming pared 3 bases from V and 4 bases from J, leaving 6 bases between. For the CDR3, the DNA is TGTGCCAGTAGTATCGCGCCCACTGAAGCTTTCTTT. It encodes CASSIAPTEAFF.

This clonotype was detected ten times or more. CDR3 protein: CASSRSVEQYF. As DNA, the CDR3 is TGTGCCAGCAGCCGGTCGGTAGAGCAGTACTTC. The chain carries TRBV11-2 and TRBJ2-7; D unclear. The CDR3 contains 11 residues. Germline V CDR1 and CDR2: SGHAT, FQNNGV. Trimming left V 5 bases short and J 7 bases short, with 9 bases between.

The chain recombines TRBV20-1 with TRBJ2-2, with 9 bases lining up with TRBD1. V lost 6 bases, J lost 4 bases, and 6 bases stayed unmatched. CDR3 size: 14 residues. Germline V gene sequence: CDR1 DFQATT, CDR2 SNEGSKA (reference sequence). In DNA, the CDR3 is TGCAGTGCGACGGACAGGGGAGTCACCGGGGAGCTGTTTTTT. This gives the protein CSATDRGVTGELFF.

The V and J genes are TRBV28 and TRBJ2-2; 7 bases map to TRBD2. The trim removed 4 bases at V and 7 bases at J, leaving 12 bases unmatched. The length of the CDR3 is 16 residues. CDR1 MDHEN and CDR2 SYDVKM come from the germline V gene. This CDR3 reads CASSYYPQGGNGELFF. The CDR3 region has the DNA TGTGCCAGCAGTTATTACCCCCAGGGAGGGAACGGGGAGCTGTTTTTT. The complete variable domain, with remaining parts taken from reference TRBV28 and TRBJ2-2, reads DVKVTQSSRYLVKRTGEKVFLECVQDMDHENMFWYRQDPGLGLRLIYFSYDVKMKEKGDIPEGYSVSREKKERFSLILESASTNQTSMYLCASSYYPQGGNGELFFGEGSRLTVL.

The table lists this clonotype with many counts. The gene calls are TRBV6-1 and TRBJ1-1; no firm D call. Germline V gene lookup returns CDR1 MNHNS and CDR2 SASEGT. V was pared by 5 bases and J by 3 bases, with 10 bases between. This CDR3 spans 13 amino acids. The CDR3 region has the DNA TGTGCCAGCAGTTACAATGGGGACACTGAAGCTTTCTTT. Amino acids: CASSYNGDTEAFF.

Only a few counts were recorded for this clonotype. Here the CDR3 reads CASSLRPFGRKETQYF. DNA for the CDR3: TGTGCCAGCAGCTTACGTCCATTTGGAAGGAAAGAGACCCAGTACTTC. The chain carries TRBV7-3 and TRBJ2-5, with D hard to call. V lost 2 bases, J lost 3 bases, and 16 bases lay in between. The CDR3 consists of 16 residues. Germline values: CDR1 SGHTA, CDR2 FQGTGA.

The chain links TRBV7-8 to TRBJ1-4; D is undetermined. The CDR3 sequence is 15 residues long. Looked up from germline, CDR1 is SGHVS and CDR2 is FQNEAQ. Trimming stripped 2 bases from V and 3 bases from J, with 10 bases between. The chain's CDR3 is CASSLREGPNEKLFF. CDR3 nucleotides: TGTGCCAGCAGCTTACGAGAAGGGCCTAATGAAAAACTGTTTTTT.

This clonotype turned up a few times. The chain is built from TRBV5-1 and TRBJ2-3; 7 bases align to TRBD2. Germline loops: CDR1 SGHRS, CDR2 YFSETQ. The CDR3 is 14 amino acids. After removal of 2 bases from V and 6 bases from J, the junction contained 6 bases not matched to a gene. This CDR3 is CASSFRGSRDTQYF. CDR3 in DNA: TGCGCCAGCAGCTTCCGCGGGAGTAGGGATACGCAGTATTTT.

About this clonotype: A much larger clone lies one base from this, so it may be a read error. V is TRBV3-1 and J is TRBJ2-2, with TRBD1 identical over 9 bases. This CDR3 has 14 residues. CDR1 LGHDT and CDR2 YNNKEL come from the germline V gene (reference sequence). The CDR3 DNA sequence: TGTACCAGCAGCGGGGACAGGGCCCCCGGGGAGCTGTTTTTT. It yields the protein CTSSGDRAPGELFF.

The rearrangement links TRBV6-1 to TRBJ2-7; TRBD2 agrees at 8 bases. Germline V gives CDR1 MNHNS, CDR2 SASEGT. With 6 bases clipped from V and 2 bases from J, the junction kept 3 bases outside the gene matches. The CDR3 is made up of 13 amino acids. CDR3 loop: CASRLAVTYEQYF. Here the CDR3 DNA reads TGTGCCAGCAGACTAGCGGTGACCTACGAGCAGTACTTC.

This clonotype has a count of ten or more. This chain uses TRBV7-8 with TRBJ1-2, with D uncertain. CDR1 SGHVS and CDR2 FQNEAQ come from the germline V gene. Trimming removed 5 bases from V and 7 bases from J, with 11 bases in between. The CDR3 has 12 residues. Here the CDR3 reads CASSPGWVGYTF. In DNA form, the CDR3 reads TGTGCCAGCAGCCCTGGGTGGGTTGGCTACACCTTC.

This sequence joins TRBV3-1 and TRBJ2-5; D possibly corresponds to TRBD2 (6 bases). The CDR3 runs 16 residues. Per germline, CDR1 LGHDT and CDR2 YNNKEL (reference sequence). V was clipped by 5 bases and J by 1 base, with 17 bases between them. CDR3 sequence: CASSGGTPILQETQYF. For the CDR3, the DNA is TGTGCCAGCAGCGGCGGGACGCCAATTCTCCAAGAGACCCAGTACTTC.

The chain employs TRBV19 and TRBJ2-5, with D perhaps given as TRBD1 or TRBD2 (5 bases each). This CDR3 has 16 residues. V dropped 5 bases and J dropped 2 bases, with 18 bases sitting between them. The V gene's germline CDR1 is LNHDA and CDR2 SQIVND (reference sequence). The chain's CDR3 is CASSLKWDGGQETQYF. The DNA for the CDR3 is TGTGCCAGTAGTCTAAAATGGGACGGAGGACAAGAGACCCAGTACTTC.

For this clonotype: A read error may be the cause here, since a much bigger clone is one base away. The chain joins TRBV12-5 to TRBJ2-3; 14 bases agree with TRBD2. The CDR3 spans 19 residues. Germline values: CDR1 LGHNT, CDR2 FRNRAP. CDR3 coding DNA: TGTGCTAGTGATTTGGTACGACGAGGACTAGCGGGAGGTGTAGATACGCAGTATTTT. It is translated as CASDLVRRGLAGGVDTQYF.

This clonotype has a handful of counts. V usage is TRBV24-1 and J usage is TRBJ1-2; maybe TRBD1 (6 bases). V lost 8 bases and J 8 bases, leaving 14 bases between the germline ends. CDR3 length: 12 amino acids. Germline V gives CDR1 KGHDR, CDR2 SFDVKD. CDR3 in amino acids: CATIVGARGYTF. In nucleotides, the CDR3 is TGTGCCACCATAGTGGGGGCGCGGGGCTACACCTTC.